The 12 T cell receptor beta chains in this list originate from one sample, sequenced in a study of T-cell memory formation after mild COVID-19. TCRdb re-called the 5' RACE reads through MiXCR, storing one row per CDR3 protein. The table lists under 400,000 distinct CDR3 sequences, around a fifth of them singletons. Sequenced: PBMCs or a T cell subset sorted from them (not recorded which). All receptors derive from an adult woman who had mild COVID-19 (a few samples of this study predate the infection). Cell type and time point are not known.

This sequence joins TRBV27 and TRBJ2-7, with 7 bases that match TRBD2. CDR3 size: 14 residues. The V gene's germline CDR1 is MNHEY and CDR2 SMNVEV (reference sequence). V lost 3 bases and J lost 3; bases outside the gene matches: 5. This CDR3 is CASSLVSGLYEQYF. The CDR3 DNA follows: TGTGCCAGCAGTTTGGTTAGCGGGCTCTACGAGCAGTACTTC.

The CDR3 loop reads CASSLLDQGGYYEQYF. CDR3 DNA sequence: TGTGCCAGCAGTTTACTAGACCAAGGGGGATACTACGAGCAGTACTTC. The rearrangement uses TRBV12-3 or TRBV12-4 and TRBJ2-7; tentatively, D is TRBD1 (6 bases). Deletions cut 2 bases from V and 3 bases from J, with 17 bases between. This CDR3 is 16 amino acids long.

This clonotype was seen a few times. V and J are TRBV6-2 or TRBV6-3 and TRBJ2-7; 8 bases agree with TRBD2. CDR1 and CDR2 (germline): MNHEY, SVGEGT. V lost 0 bases, J lost 5 bases, and 6 bases stayed unmatched. There are 15 residues in the CDR3. CDR3 region: CASSYSGLEEDEQYF. DNA for the CDR3: TGTGCCAGCAGTTACTCGGGACTAGAGGAGGACGAGCAGTACTTC.

This chain uses TRBV6-5 with TRBJ1-2; D unresolved. There are 15 residues in the CDR3. Germline CDR1 reads MNHEY; CDR2 reads SVGAGI. Between the trimmed V and J ends, which lost 6 bases and 1 base, there was a span of 15 bases. CDR3 DNA: TGTGCCAGCAGCCCCTCGGACGGGATTAACTATGGCTACACCTTC. It specifies CASSPSDGINYGYTF.

This clonotype showed up just a few times. The chain couples TRBV3-1 to TRBJ1-2; no firm D call. The V and J ends lost 2 bases and 3 bases respectively, with 13 bases between them. This CDR3 contains 15 residues. The V gene's germline CDR1 is LGHDT and CDR2 YNNKEL (reference sequence). The chain's CDR3 is CASSQPNSRDYGYTF. CDR3 nucleotide sequence: TGTGCCAGCAGCCAACCCAACAGCCGGGACTATGGCTACACCTTC.

This clonotype was seen only a few times. The chain uses TRBV23-1 and TRBJ1-5; TRBD1 matches 8 bases. TRBV23-1 is designated an ORF whose function remains uncertain. The CDR3 runs 15 residues. Unmatched junction bases numbered 8, after V lost 3 bases and J lost 7 bases. The CDR3 nucleotides read TGCGCCAGCAGTCATAGACAGGGGTCTGGACAGCCCCAGCATTTT. Amino acids: CASSHRQGSGQPQHF.

The chain joins TRBV6-4 to TRBJ2-3; D is perhaps TRBD1 or TRBD2 (5 bases each). The V end was cut by 3 bases, the J end by 4 bases, with 14 bases between. The length of the CDR3 is 15 residues. Germline V gene data show CDR1 as MRHNA and CDR2 as SNTAGT. In DNA form, the CDR3 reads TGTGCCAGCAGTGAAGGGCAGGGAGTTTCAGATACGCAGTATTTT. Residues: CASSEGQGVSDTQYF.

Only a few counts were recorded for this clonotype. The genes are TRBV7-9 and TRBJ1-2; 8 bases match TRBD1. There are 13 residues in the CDR3. Germline CDR1 is SEHNR and CDR2 is FQNEAQ (reference sequence). The trim removed 2 bases at V and 8 bases at J, leaving 4 bases unmatched. CDR3 nucleotides: TGTGCCAGCAGCTTAATGACAGGGGACGGCTACACCTTC. Amino acids: CASSLMTGDGYTF. Combining the CDR3 with reference TRBV7-9 and TRBJ1-2 gives the whole variable domain DTGVSQNPRHKITKRGQNVTFRCDPISEHNRLYWYRQTLGQGPEFLTYFQNEAQLEKSRLLSDRFSAERPKGSFSTLEIQRTEQGDSAMYLCASSLMTGDGYTFGSGTRLTVV.

The CDR3 DNA reads as TGCAGTGCTAGTCGGCGGGTGGGCACCCGGCACGTCAATGAGCAGTTCTTC. Translating it yields CSASRRVGTRHVNEQFF. The chain recombines TRBV20-1 with TRBJ2-1, with TRBD2 as a possible D gene (5 bases). This CDR3 is 17 amino acids long. Germline V CDR1 and CDR2: DFQATT, SNEGSKA (reference sequence). Deletions cut 3 bases from V and 6 bases from J, with 24 bases between.

This clonotype was detected only a few times. This chain connects TRBV12-3 or TRBV12-4 to TRBJ2-1; D is undetermined. V lost 6 bases and J 3 bases, leaving 12 bases between the germline ends. The CDR3 length is 14 residues. The CDR3 DNA reads as TGTGCCAGCAGCCCTAGTTCCCTCTACAATGAGCAGTTCTTC. It translates to CASSPSSLYNEQFF.

V gene TRBV7-2 combines with J gene TRBJ2-5; possible D gene TRBD1, 6 bases. V was pared by 5 bases and J by 5 bases, with 21 bases between. The germline V gene encodes CDR1 SGHTA and CDR2 FQGNSA. The length of the CDR3 is 16 residues. In DNA form, the CDR3 reads TGTGCCAGCAGCGGTGAGGACAGCCCTAGGAAGGAGACCCAGTACTTC. It translates to CASSGEDSPRKETQYF.

This rearrangement joins TRBV4-1 to TRBJ1-5; D may be TRBD1 (5 bases). CDR1 MGHRA and CDR2 YSYEKL come from the germline V gene. With 1 base removed from V and 5 bases from J, the gap between germline ends came to 9 bases. CDR3 length equals 14 residues. CDR3 sequence reads: CASSQVRDHQPQHF. In nucleotides, the CDR3 is TGCGCCAGCAGCCAAGTCAGGGATCATCAGCCCCAGCATTTT.